The following is a T cell receptor (beta chain) sequence with its context. Its recognized antigen is unknown. Its CDR3 holds 13 amino acids, cysteine through phenylalanine. Left in the record is the CDR3 DNA by itself, 39 bases read in frame from the first base. The germline V gene provides CDR1 KGHSH and CDR2 LQKENI. V is pared back by 1 base and J by 2 bases, with 3 bases lying between the germline termini. This record belongs to a study of cytomegalovirus exposure and HLA in healthy donors (dated by TCRdb to 2016 to 2017). For the wider study: In an earlier analysis of about 560 of the donors, about 270 Gb of sequence data and 117 million unique TCR beta sequences from 150 million to 200 million T cells were reported. Roughly 300 gigabases of sequencing data and approximately 91 million unique TCR sequences made up an early release that covered over 550 HLA-typed donors. Among the roughly 400 genotyped donors, around 81% belonged to the genetic ancestry cluster associated with self-reported Caucasian donors. The study aimed to test whether signatures of past pathogen exposure could be identified by cataloging public T cell receptors. The study used immunosequencing to profile the T cell repertoires of approximately 690 subjects and linked those repertoires to cytomegalovirus serostatus. Along with the approximately 620-subject first cohort, a separate validation cohort of over a hundred different subjects was used. High-throughput TCR immunosequencing, statistical association of individual TCRs with disease status, and machine learning were combined to predict cytomegalovirus infection status. In a later analysis, previously published TCR beta repertoires from roughly 710 donors were re-analyzed and high-resolution HLA genotyping was added so that TCR occurrence patterns could be studied. Rather than drawing on any new phenotypic data, the later analysis identified candidate immune exposures from TCR beta sequences and the way those sequences occurred across donors. In an earlier analysis of over 550 of the donors, high-throughput TCR beta sequencing was used to judge whether each TCR beta V gene segment behaved as functional or pseudogenic. Donor age, sex, ethnicity and CMV serostatus were compiled together with the repertoire data. In a later genetic analysis, genome-wide SNP genotypes for about 65% of the 666 donors were used, and that subset was treated as a discovery cohort. All discovery cohort repertoires had been generated on a single sequencing platform. HLA typing covered class I and class II loci at four-digit resolution. Typing coverage differed by locus: A, B, C, DRB1 and DQB1 were typed in about 629-640 donors, DQA1 in around 500, DPA1 in 600 to 610, and DPB1 in just under 480. Four to six DR-DQ haplotypes were handled as single units for association and clustering because linkage in the cohort was strong. Among over 350 genotyped donors of the cohort, an average of 235,054 unique TCR beta nucleotide sequences were sequenced per donor, roughly 20% of them non-productive. Overall results and qualifications from the work: Compared with equally common non-associated chains, HLA-associated TCR beta chains in a later analysis were more clonally expanded and had lower generation probabilities. In a later analysis, around 15,000 TCR beta sequences were associated with specific HLA alleles at a false discovery rate of 0.05. In a later analysis, most CMV-associated TCR beta chains were found to appear HLA-restricted, with HLA associations seemingly driven largely by CMV exposure. The authors suggested that the approach could potentially be generalized to other disease states and immunological phenotypes. Roughly uniform sequencing depth across donors was assumed in presence/absence analyses, although this assumption may not hold. In this cohort, only TCR beta chains were sequenced, and detectable features were limited by the absence of alpha or paired-chain data. Assigning TCR associations to individual alleles was difficult when HLA alleles, especially DR and DQ, strongly co-occurred. In vitro tests confirmed that three of the cytomegalovirus-associated TCR beta chains recognize cytomegalovirus antigens. The sequencing pipeline was judged likely to have produced a cluster of highly shared sequence variants as a technical artifact. Most TCR sequences were seen in very few donors, while some public TCRs were found in many individuals. About 17 rarely observed V segments, including chromosome 9 orphons, were excluded from the earlier analysis of almost 600 of the donors because counts were too low. Several of the top co-occurrence clusters appeared to be linked to parvovirus B19, influenza, CMV and Epstein-Barr virus, according to a later analysis. The only immune exposure information available for the cohort was CMV serostatus. In the study, 150 to 200 TCR beta chains were listed as associated with cytomegalovirus. Correlated functional status among segregating V segments might reflect linkage disequilibrium, but an unknown experimental factor could not be ruled out. Compared with the approximately 710-donor mean, donors in an Asian-associated ancestry cluster had fewer N-insertions in productive TCRs, according to a later genetic analysis. In an earlier analysis of about 600 of the donors, most TCR beta V segments appeared in productive rearrangements about 87% or about 30% of the time, broadly matching IMGT annotations. In a later analysis, the rate of TCR association differed among HLA loci, with DRB1 alleles having the most associated TCRs and HLA-C alleles having the fewest. A further reported finding was that TCR beta sequences accurately predicted the HLA-A and HLA-B alleles for most subjects in the first cohort. Because HLA typing was unavailable for some donors at each locus, only the typed subset was used in association tests. V-gene and J-gene trimming of TCR beta chains was associated with a missense DCLRE1C variant in a later genetic analysis, and the association was replicated in an independent cohort. Some IMGT-functional V segments, including TRBV6-2 and TRBV6-3, could not be told apart with the 87-base-pair reads, so those segments were excluded. The classifier was reported to diagnose cytomegalovirus status with high specificity and sensitivity in both the original cohort and the validation cohort.

Receptor amplification or capture employed the immunoSEQ multiplex PCR assay. For the multiplex PCR, a mixture combining 60 forward primers for TCR Vbeta segments and 13 reverse primers for TCR Jbeta segments was used. Amplification of the CDR3 region of rearranged TCR beta genes was performed with a multiplex PCR assay on genomic DNA. The amplified TCR beta libraries were sequenced on the Illumina HiSeq System as 87-base-pair reads. The study's own analysis went as follows. A later analysis tallied tens of millions of unique TCR beta chains across the 660 or so repertoires, and some 10 million of those chains were shared by two or more donors. To remove PCR and sequencing errors, raw reads were error-corrected and collapsed into unique sequences using a nearest-neighbor algorithm that merged closely related sequences. To assign V, D and J gene segments, CDR3 sequences were aligned to IMGT reference sequences. For a sequence to be retained, a match of at least six nucleotides to both a V gene segment and a J gene segment was required. A rearrangement was called productive if the CDR3 had no stop codons and remained in frame with V and J, and every other rearrangement was called non-productive. CDR3 was defined by IMGT convention, running from the second conserved V-encoded cysteine to the conserved J-encoded phenylalanine. In an earlier analysis of around 570 of the donors, sequences lacking an unambiguous match to a single V gene segment were excluded. In an earlier analysis of approximately 500 of the donors, a V segment was called functional when productive rearrangements were above 56.7%, and segregating when the standard deviation between donors exceeded 5%. A statistical classification framework was built to diagnose cytomegalovirus status from the catalog of TCR beta chain sequences. In a later analysis, TCR nucleotide sequences were compared against IMGT/GENE-DB human TR gene sequences so that V and J genes could be assigned. The TCRdist pipeline was used in a later analysis to assign CDR3 sequences and most-parsimonious VDJ recombination scenarios. In a later analysis, each TCR beta chain was defined by its CDR3 amino acid sequence together with its V-gene family, and reads without a unique V-gene family were excluded. To address suspected cross-contamination and a sequencing artifact, a later analysis removed some 620 highly shared, low-generation-probability nucleotide sequences. In a later analysis, a clonal expansion index for each public chain was calculated from normalized within-repertoire ranks of inferred template counts. In a later analysis, generation probabilities were computed using a VDJ recombination model fitted to out-of-frame rearrangements, and the results were checked against IGoR. Hypergeometric tests were used in a later analysis to score TCR-TCR, TCR-HLA and TCR-CMV co-occurrence, with a repertoire-size bias correction applied to the TCR pairs. To estimate false discovery rates, a later analysis permuted the HLA or CMV assignments 20 times. In a later analysis, co-occurring TCRs were grouped using DBSCAN, and TCRdist sequence similarity was added for clustering within HLA-allele-positive subsets. Repertoires with fewer than 30,000 or more than 120,000 public chains, plus five repertoires with anomalous nucleotide sharing, were excluded from co-occurrence clustering. What TCRdb holds here is the immuneACCESS table cut down to in-frame rearrangements. Part of the clones is not present; checked against another copy, under half of the missing clones reflect an unresolved V gene, and the others are unexplained. The V and J calls and the clone size are those of that table, but D and trimming were determined from the DNA. In this sample's table one finds 70,000 to 80,000 clones. The ten largest clones add up to under 3% of the sample.

In total, 630 or so healthy bone marrow donors made up the cohort. All cohort members were sampled while nominally healthy, although unrecorded immune exposures were likely present. The donor was CMV seronegative and belonged to the group of over 300 seronegative cohort members. A peripheral blood sample was collected from each donor, and TCR beta sequencing was performed on peripheral blood mononuclear cells. The Qiagen DNeasy Blood Extraction Kit was used to extract genomic DNA from the blood cell samples. The chain was built from TRBV18 and TRBJ2-1; there is no confident call for the D gene. Specimen: PBMCs. The sequence was obtained from a man aged 40-49 years in good health and CMV-seronegative. The CDR3 in this case is CASSPQPYNEQFF. Read as DNA, the sequence is TGTGCCAGCTCACCACAGCCCTACAATGAGCAGTTCTTC.